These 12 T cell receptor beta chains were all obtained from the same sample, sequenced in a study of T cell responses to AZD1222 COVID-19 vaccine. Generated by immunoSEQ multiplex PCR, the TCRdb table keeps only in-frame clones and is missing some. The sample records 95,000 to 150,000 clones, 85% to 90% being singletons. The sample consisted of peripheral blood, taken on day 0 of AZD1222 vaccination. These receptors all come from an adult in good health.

The CDR3 protein is CASSLPGHRGSPLHF. The CDR3 nucleotides read TGTGCCAGTAGTCTCCCGGGACACCGTGGTTCACCCCTCCACTTT. J is TRBJ1-6 and V is TRBV19, with D possibly being TRBD1 (6 bases). The germline V gene has CDR1 LNHDA and CDR2 SQIVND (reference sequence). The CDR3 contains 15 residues. V lost 5 bases to trimming and J lost 9 bases, with 17 bases between them.

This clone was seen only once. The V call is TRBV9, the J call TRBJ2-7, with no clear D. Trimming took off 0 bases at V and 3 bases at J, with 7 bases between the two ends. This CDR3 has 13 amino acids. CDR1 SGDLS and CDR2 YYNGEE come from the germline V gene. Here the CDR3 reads CASSVGGRYEQYF. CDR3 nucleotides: TGTGCCAGCAGCGTAGGGGGTCGCTACGAGCAGTACTTC.

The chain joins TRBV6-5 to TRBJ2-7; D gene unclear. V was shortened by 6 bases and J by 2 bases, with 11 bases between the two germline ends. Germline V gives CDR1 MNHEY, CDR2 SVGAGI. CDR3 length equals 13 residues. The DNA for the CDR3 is TGTGCCAGCAGCCCAGCAACCACCTACGAGCAGTACTTC. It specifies CASSPATTYEQYF.

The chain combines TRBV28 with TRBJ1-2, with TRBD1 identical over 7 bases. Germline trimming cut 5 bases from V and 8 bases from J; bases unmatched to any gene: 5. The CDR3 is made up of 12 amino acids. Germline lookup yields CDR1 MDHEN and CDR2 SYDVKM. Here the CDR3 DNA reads TGTGCCAGCAGTGCCCTGACAGGGGGCTACACCTTC. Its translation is CASSALTGGYTF.

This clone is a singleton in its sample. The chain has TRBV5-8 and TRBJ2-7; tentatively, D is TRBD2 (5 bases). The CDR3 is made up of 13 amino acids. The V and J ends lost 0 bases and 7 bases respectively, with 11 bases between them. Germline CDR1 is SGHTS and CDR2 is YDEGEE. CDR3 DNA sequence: TGTGCCAGCAGCTTGGCCGGGGTCTGGGAGCAGTACTTC. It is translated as CASSLAGVWEQYF. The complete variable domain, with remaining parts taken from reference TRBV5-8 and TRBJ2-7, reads EAGVTQSPTHLIKTRGQQATLRCSPISGHTSVYWYQQALGLGLQFLLWYDEGEERNRGNFPPRFSGRQFPNYSSELNVNALELEDSALYLCASSLAGVWEQYFGPGTRLTVT.

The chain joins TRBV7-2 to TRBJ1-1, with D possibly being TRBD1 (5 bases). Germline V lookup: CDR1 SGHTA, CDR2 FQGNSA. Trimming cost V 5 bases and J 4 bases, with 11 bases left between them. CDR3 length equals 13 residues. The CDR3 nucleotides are TGTGCCAGCAGCCTTATGGGGGGCACTGAAGCTTTCTTT. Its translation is CASSLMGGTEAFF.

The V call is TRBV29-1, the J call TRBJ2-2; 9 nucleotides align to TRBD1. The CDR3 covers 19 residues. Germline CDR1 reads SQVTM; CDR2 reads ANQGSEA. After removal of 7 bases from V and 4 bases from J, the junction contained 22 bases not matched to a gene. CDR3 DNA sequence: TGCAGCGCCTCCCAAACCGTTTCCGGGACAGGGAAGCCCACCGGGGAGCTGTTTTTT. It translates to CSASQTVSGTGKPTGELFF.

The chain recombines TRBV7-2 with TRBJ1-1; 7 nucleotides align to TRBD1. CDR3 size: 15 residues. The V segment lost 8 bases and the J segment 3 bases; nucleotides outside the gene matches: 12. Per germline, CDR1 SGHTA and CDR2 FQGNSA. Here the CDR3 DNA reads TGTGCCAGCCGGAATTCCAGGGGGAGGTACACTGAAGCTTTCTTT. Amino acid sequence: CASRNSRGRYTEAFF.

The CDR3 loop is CASGYRGNTEAFF. The CDR3 DNA reads as TGTGCCAGCGGGTACAGGGGTAACACTGAAGCTTTCTTT. The chain recombines TRBV28 with TRBJ1-1; TRBD1 matches 7 bases. The CDR3 length is 13 residues. Germline V lookup: CDR1 MDHEN, CDR2 SYDVKM. The V segment lost 8 bases and the J segment 2 bases; nucleotides outside the gene matches: 5.

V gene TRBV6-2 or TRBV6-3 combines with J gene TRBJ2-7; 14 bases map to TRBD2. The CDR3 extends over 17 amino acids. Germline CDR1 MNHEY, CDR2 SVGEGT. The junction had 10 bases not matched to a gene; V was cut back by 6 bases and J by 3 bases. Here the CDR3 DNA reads TGTGCCAGCAGCCGACCTCAGGGACTAGCGGGAGACTACGAGCAGTACTTC. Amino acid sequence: CASSRPQGLAGDYEQYF.

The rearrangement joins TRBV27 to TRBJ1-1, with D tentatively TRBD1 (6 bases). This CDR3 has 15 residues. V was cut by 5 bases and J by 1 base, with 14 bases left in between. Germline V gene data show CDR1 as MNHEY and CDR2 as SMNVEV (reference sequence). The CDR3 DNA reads TGTGCCAGCAGTGATATGCAGGGGCGGAACACTGAAGCTTTCTTT. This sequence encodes CASSDMQGRNTEAFF.

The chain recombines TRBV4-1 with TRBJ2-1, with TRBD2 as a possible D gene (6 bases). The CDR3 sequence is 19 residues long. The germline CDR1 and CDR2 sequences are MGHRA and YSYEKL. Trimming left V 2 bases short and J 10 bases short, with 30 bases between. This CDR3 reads CASSQSPAEGLRLSLEQFF. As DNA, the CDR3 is TGCGCCAGCAGCCAATCCCCTGCGGAGGGCCTCCGACTTTCCCTGGAGCAGTTCTTC.